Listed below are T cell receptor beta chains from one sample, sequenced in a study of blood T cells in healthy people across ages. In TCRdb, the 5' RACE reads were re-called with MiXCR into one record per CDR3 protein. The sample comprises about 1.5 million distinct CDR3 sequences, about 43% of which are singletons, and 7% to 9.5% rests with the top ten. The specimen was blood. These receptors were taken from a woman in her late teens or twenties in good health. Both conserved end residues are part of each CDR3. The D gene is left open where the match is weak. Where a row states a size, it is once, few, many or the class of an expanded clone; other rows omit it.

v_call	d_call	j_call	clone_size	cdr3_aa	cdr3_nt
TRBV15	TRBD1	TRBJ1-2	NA	CATSRWGEGQGAHGYTF	TGTGCCACCAGCAGATGGGGTGAAGGACAGGGGGCGCATGGCTACACCTTC
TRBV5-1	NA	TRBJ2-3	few	CASSLVFTDTQYF	TGCGCCAGCAGCTTGGTTTTCACAGATACGCAGTATTTT
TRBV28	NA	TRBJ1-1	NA	CASSSIWGRLNTEAFF	TGTGCCAGCAGTTCCATATGGGGACGGTTGAACACTGAAGCTTTCTTT
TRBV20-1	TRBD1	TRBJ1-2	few	CSAGTGGYTF	TGCAGTGCAGGGACAGGTGGCTACACCTTC
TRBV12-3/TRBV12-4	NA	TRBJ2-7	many	CASSKTLVSYEQYF	TGTGCCAGCAGCAAAACACTAGTCAGCTACGAGCAGTACTTC
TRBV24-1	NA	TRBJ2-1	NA	CATSDRAHNEQFF	TGTGCCACCAGTGATCGGGCTCACAATGAGCAGTTCTTC
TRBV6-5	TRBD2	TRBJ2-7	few	CASSYSSPGTSGAPFYEQYF	TGTGCCAGCAGTTACTCCTCGCCCGGGACTAGCGGGGCCCCCTTCTACGAGCAGTACTTC
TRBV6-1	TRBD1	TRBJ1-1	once	CASSAGQGNSEAFF	TGTGCCAGCAGTGCCGGACAGGGGAACTCTGAAGCTTTCTTT
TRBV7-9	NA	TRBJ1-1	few	CASSLAPTEAFF	TGTGCCAGCAGCTTAGCGCCAACTGAAGCTTTCTTT
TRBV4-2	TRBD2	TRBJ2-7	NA	CASSQGRGGPYEQYF	TGTGCCAGCAGCCAAGGGCGGGGGGGCCCTTACGAGCAGTACTTC
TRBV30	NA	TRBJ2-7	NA	CAWRHMGVDEQYF	TGTGCCTGGAGACACATGGGGGTTGACGAGCAGTACTTC
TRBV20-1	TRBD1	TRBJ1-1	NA	CSAKRVAGGNTEAFF	TGCAGTGCAAAGCGGGTCGCAGGGGGGAACACTGAAGCTTTCTTT
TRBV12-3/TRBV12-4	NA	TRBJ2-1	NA	CASRTFGGLYNEQFF	TGTGCCAGCAGAACCTTCGGGGGACTCTACAATGAGCAGTTCTTC
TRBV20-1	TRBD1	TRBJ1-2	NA	CSARTGGDNYGYTF	TGCAGTGCTAGGACAGGGGGCGATAACTATGGCTACACCTTC
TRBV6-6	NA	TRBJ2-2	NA	CASSPSGTGELFF	TGTGCCAGCAGCCCATCCGGCACCGGGGAGCTGTTTTTT
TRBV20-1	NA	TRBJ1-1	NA	CSARDQKNTEAFF	TGCAGTGCTAGAGATCAGAAGAACACTGAAGCTTTCTTT
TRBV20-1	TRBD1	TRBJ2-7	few	CSAHEAGGVGSYEQYF	TGCAGTGCCCACGAGGCAGGGGGCGTTGGCTCCTACGAGCAGTACTTC
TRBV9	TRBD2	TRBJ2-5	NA	CASSVGLAGAGNEQYF	TGTGCCAGCAGCGTAGGGCTAGCGGGAGCGGGCAATGAGCAGTACTTC
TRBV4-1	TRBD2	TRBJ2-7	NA	CASSQVRAGGVDGYEQYF	TGCGCCAGCAGCCAAGTAAGGGCTGGGGGGGTTGACGGATACGAGCAGTACTTC
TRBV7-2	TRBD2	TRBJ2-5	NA	CASRKGLAGAETQYF	TGTGCCAGCAGAAAGGGACTAGCGGGGGCAGAGACCCAGTACTTC
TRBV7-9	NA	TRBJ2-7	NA	CASSLGQVAYNEQYF	TGTGCCAGCAGCTTAGGGCAGGTAGCCTACAATGAGCAGTACTTC
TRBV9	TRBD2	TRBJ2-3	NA	CASSSETSGDTQYF	TGTGCCAGCAGCTCAGAGACTAGCGGCGATACGCAGTATTTT
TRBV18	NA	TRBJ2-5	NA	CASSPETGYNEQYF	TGTGCCAGCTCACCAGAGACTGGATACAATGAGCAGTACTTC
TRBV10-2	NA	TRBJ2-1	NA	CARRLGRADNEQFF	TGCGCCAGAAGACTCGGACGAGCGGACAATGAGCAGTTCTTC
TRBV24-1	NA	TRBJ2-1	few	CATSDLRASSYNEQFF	TGTGCCACCAGTGATTTACGGGCCTCATCATACAATGAGCAGTTCTTC
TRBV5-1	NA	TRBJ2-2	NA	CASRGRGVNTGELFF	TGCGCCAGCAGGGGGCGCGGAGTGAATACCGGGGAGCTGTTTTTT
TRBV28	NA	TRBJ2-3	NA	CASSVTRVTDTQYF	TGTGCCAGCAGTGTAACCAGGGTAACAGATACGCAGTATTTT
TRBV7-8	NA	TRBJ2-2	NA	CASSPSEGGNTGELFF	TGTGCCAGCTCCCCTTCGGAGGGAGGGAACACCGGGGAGCTGTTTTTT
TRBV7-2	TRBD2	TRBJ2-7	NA	CASSFQASSGGTYEQYF	TGTGCCAGCAGCTTCCAGGCTTCTAGCGGGGGGACCTACGAGCAGTACTTC
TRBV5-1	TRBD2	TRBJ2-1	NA	CASSLASGGARNSYNEQFF	TGCGCCAGCAGCTTGGCTAGCGGGGGGGCCCGGAACTCCTACAATGAGCAGTTCTTC
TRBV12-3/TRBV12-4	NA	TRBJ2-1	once	CASSLAGSGSWDNEQFF	TGTGCCAGCAGTTTAGCGGGGTCAGGGTCCTGGGACAATGAGCAGTTCTTC
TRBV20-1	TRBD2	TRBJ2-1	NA	CSALPFGGREGLGEQFF	TGCAGTGCTCTCCCCTTCGGTGGGCGGGAGGGCCTAGGTGAGCAGTTCTTC
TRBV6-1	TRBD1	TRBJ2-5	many	CASSEYRGETQYF	TGTGCCAGCAGTGAATACAGGGGAGAGACCCAGTACTTC
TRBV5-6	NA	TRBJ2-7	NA	CASSSTAGGSFAYEQYF	TGTGCCAGCAGCTCGACCGCCGGAGGGAGTTTCGCCTACGAGCAGTACTTC
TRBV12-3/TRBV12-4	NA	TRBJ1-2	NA	CASTSGEKYGYTF	TGTGCCAGCACCTCGGGGGAAAAGTATGGCTACACCTTC
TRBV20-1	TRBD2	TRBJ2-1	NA	CSAGETSGTNYNEQFF	TGCAGTGCTGGAGAAACTAGCGGGACCAACTACAATGAGCAGTTCTTC
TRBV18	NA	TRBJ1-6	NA	CASSPGGTSQSPLHF	TGTGCCAGCTCACCCGGGGGAACTTCTCAATCACCCCTCCACTTT
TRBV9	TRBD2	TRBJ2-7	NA	CASSVGGAGGHNEQYF	TGTGCCAGCAGCGTAGGGGGAGCGGGGGGGCACAATGAGCAGTACTTC
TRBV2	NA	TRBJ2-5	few	CASSPRTYQETQYF	TGTGCCAGCAGTCCTCGAACGTACCAAGAGACCCAGTACTTC
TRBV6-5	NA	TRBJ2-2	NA	CASSYGQVNTGELFF	TGTGCCAGCAGTTACGGGCAGGTGAACACCGGGGAGCTGTTTTTT
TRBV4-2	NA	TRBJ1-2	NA	CASSQFLTGSYGYTF	TGTGCCAGCAGCCAATTTCTCACCGGGAGCTATGGCTACACCTTC
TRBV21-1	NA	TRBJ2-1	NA	CASMPEGTGRNEQFF	TGTGCCAGTATGCCGGAAGGGACAGGGAGGAATGAGCAGTTCTTC
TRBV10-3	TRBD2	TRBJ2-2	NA	CAISRTSGANTGELFF	TGTGCCATCAGTCGAACTAGCGGGGCGAACACCGGGGAGCTGTTTTTT
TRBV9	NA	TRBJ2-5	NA	CASSTRDLNNEQYF	TGTGCCAGCAGCACCCGGGACCTAAACAATGAGCAGTACTTC